This entry is about one T cell receptor beta chain. Its antigen is currently unknown. The sample originates from a study of T cell repertoires in cytomegalovirus infection. The wider study: HLA-B-restricted CMV epitopes that are well studied were used alongside recently identified HLA-C-restricted ones.

Germline V CDR1 and CDR2: MDHEN, SYDVKM. CDR3 size: 16 residues. V shed 5 bases and J 1 base; nucleotides not matched to a gene: 8. Study-wide results and caveats: Accumulated public TCR beta family frequency recognized individuals carrying CMV together with the relevant HLA. Dominating the ex vivo response were TCR beta clonotypes that were CMV-specific and HLA-C-restricted.

TCRdb reprocessed the reads via MiXCR and lists one record per CDR3 protein. Here the sample spans around 340,000 distinct CDR3 sequences, 25% to 35% being singletons. The receptor comes from a human donor in good health (CMV status not recorded). Some clones in this sample may be carry-over from other donors' samples. The sequences come from cultured PBMCs, collected from culture after CMV antigen stimulation. The rearrangement uses TRBV28 and TRBJ2-5; TRBD1 matches 9 bases. The CDR3 DNA follows: TGTGCCAGCAGTACTCCCGGACAGGGGTCCCAAGAGACCCAGTACTTC. Translation: CASSTPGQGSQETQYF.